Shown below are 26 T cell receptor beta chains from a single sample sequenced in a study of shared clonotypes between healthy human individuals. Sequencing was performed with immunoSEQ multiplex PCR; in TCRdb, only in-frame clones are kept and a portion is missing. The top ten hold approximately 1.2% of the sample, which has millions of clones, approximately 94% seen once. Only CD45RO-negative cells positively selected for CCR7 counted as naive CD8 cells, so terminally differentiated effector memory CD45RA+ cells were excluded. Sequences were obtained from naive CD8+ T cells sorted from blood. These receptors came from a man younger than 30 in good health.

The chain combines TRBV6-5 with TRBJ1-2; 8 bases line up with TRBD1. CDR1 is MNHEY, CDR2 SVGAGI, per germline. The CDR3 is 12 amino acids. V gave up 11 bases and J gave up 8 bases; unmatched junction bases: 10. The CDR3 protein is CAAGTGNYGYTF. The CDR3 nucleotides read TGTGCCGCCGGGACAGGAAATTACGGCTACACCTTC.

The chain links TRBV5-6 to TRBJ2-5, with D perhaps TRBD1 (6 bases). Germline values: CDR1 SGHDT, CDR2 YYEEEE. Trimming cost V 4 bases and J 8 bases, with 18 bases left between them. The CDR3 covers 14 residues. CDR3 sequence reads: CASSQGHLLPTQYF. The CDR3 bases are TGTGCCAGCAGCCAGGGACATTTATTACCTACCCAGTACTTC.

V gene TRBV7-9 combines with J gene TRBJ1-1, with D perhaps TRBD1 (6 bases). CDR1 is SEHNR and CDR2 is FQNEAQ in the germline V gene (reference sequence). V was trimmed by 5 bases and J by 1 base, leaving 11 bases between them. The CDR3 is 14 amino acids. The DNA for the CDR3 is TGTGCCAGCAGCCCAGACAGGACGAACACTGAAGCTTTCTTT. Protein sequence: CASSPDRTNTEAFF.

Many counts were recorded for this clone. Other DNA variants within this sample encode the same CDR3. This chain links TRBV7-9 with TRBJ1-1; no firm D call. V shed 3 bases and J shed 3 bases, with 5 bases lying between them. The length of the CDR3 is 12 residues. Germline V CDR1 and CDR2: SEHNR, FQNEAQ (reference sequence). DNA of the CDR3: TGTGCCAGCAGCTTCGGGGACACTGAAGCTTTCTTT. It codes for CASSFGDTEAFF.

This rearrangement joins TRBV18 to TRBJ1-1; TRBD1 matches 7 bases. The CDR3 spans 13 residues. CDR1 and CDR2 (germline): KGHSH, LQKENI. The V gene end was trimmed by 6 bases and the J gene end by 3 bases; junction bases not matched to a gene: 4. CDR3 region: CASSQDRDTEAFF. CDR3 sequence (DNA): TGTGCCAGCTCCCAAGACAGGGACACTGAAGCTTTCTTT. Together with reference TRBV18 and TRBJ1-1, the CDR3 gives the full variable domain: NAGVMQNPRHLVRRRGQEARLRCSPMKGHSHVYWYRQLPEEGLKFMVYLQKENIIDESGMPKERFSAEFPKEGPSILRIQQVVRGDSAAYFCASSQDRDTEAFFGQGTRLTVV.

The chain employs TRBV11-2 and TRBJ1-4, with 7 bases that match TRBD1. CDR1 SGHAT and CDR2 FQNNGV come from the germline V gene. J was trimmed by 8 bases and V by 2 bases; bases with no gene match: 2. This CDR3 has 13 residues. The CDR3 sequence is CASSLRGREKLFF. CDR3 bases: TGTGCCAGCAGCTTAAGGGGGCGGGAAAAACTGTTTTTT.

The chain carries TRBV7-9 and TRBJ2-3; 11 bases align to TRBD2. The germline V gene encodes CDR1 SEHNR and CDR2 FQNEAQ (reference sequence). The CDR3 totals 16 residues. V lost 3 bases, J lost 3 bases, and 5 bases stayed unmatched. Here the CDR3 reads CASSFPTSGETDTQYF. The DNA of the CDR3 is TGTGCCAGCAGCTTCCCGACTAGCGGGGAGACAGATACGCAGTATTTT.

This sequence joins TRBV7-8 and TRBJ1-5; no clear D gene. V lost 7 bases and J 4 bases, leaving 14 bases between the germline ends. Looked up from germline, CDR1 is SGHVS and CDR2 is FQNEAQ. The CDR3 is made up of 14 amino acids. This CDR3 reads CASNHEVGNQPQHF. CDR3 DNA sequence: TGTGCCAGCAACCACGAGGTCGGGAATCAGCCCCAGCATTTT.

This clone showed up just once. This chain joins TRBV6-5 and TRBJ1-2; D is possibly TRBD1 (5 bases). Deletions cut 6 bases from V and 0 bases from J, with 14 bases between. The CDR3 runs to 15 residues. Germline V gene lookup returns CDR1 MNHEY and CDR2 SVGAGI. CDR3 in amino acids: CASRHTGEPNYGYTF. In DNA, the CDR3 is TGTGCCAGCAGGCATACAGGAGAACCTAACTATGGCTACACCTTC.

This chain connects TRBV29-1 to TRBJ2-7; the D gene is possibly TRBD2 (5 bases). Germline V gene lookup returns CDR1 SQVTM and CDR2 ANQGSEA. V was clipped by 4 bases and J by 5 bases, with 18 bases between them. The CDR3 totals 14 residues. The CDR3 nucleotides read TGCAGCGTTGCAGGTGGGGAGATCTCGGACGAGCAGTACTTC. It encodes CSVAGGEISDEQYF.

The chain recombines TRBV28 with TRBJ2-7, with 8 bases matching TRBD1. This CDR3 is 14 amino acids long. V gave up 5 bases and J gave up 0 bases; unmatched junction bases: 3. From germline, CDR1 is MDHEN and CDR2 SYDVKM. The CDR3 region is CASSKQGDSYEQYF. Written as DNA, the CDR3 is TGTGCCAGCAGTAAACAGGGGGACTCCTACGAGCAGTACTTC.

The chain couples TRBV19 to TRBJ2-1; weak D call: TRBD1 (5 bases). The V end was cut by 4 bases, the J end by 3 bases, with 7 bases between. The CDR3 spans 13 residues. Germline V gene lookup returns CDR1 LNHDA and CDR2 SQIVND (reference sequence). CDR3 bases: TGTGCCAGTAGTACTGACAGCTACAATGAGCAGTTCTTC. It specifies CASSTDSYNEQFF.

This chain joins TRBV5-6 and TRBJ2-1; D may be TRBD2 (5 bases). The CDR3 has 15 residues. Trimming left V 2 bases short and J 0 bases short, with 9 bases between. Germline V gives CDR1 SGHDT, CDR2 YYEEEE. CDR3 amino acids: CASSFGLASYNEQFF. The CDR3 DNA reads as TGTGCCAGCAGCTTTGGCCTAGCCTCCTACAATGAGCAGTTCTTC.

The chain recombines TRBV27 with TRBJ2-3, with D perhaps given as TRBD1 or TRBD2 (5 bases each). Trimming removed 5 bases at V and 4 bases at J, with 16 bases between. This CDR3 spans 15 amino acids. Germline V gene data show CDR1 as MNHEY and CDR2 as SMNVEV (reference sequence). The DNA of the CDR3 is TGTGCCAGCAGTCCATTTACAGGAGCGGCAGATACGCAGTATTTT. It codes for CASSPFTGAADTQYF.

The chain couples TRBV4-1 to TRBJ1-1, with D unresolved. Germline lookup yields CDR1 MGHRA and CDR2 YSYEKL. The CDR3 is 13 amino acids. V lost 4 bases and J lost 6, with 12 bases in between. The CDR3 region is CASSLPSLAEAFF. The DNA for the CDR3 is TGCGCCAGCAGCCTCCCTTCCCTGGCTGAAGCTTTCTTT.

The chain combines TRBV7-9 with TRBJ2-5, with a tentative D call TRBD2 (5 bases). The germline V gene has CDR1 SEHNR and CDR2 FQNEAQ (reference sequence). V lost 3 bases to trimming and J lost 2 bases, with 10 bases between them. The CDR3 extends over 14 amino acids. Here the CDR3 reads CASSFNTGQETQYF. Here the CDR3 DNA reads TGTGCCAGCAGCTTCAACACGGGGCAAGAGACCCAGTACTTC.

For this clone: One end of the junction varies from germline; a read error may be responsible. CDR3 sequence: CASSLPQFPYKQYF. CDR3 in DNA: TGTGCCAGCAGCTTACCGCAATTCCCCTACAAGCAGTACTTC. The chain links TRBV11-2 to TRBJ2-7; D is ambiguous. The CDR3 covers 14 residues. The germline V gene encodes CDR1 SGHAT and CDR2 FQNNGV.

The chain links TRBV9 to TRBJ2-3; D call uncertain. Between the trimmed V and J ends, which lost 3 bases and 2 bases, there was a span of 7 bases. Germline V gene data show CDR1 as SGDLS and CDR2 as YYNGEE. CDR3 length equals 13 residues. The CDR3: CASSELLTDTQYF. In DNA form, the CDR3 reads TGTGCCAGCAGCGAACTCCTCACAGATACGCAGTATTTT.

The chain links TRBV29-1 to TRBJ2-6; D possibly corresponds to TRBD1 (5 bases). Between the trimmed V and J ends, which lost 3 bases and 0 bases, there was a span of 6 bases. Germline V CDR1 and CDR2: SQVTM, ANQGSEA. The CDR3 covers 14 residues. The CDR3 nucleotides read TGCAGCGTTGACACAGGCTCTGGGGCCAACGTCCTGACTTTC. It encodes CSVDTGSGANVLTF.

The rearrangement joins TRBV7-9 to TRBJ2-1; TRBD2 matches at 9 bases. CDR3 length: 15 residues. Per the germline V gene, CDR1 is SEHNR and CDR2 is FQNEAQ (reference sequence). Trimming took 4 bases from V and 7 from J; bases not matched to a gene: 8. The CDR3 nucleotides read TGTGCCAGCAGCTCTAGCGGGACCACTGAAAATGAGCAGTTCTTC. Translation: CASSSSGTTENEQFF.

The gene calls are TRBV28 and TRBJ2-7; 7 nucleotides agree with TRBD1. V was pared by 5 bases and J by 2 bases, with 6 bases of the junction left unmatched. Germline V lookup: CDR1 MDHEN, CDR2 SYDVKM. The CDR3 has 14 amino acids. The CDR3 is CASSLDRVTYEQYF. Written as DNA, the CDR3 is TGTGCCAGCAGTCTTGACAGGGTCACCTACGAGCAGTACTTC.

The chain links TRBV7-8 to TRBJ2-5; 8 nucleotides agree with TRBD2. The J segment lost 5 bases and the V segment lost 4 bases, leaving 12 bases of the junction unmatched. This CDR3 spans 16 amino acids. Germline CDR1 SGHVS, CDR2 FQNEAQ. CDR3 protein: CASSSPLSGGFETQYF. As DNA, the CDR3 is TGTGCCAGCAGCTCACCTTTGAGCGGGGGATTCGAGACCCAGTACTTC.

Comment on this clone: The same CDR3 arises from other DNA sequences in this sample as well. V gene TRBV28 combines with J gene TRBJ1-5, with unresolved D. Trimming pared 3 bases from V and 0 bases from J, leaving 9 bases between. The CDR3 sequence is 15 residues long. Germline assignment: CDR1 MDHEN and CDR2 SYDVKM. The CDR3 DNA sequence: TGTGCCAGCAGTTTCGCGGATTATAGCAATCAGCCCCAGCATTTT. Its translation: CASSFADYSNQPQHF.

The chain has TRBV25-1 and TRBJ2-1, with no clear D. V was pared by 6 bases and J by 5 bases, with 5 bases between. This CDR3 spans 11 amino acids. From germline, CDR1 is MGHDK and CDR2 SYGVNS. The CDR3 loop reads CASSDNNEQFF. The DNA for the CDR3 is TGTGCCAGCAGCGATAACAATGAGCAGTTCTTC.

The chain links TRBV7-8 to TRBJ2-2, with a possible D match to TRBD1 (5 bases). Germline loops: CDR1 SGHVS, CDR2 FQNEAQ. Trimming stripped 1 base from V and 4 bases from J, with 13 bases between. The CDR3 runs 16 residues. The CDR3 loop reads CASSLGAGLSTGELFF. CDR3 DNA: TGTGCCAGCAGCTTAGGGGCAGGGTTGTCCACCGGGGAGCTGTTTTTT.

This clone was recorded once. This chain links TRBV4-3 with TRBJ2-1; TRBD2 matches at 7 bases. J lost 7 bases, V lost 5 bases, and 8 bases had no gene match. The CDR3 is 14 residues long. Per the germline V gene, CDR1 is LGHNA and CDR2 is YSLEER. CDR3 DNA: TGCGCCAGCAGCTACCACCGGGGGGTAAATGAGCAGTTCTTC. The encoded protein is CASSYHRGVNEQFF.